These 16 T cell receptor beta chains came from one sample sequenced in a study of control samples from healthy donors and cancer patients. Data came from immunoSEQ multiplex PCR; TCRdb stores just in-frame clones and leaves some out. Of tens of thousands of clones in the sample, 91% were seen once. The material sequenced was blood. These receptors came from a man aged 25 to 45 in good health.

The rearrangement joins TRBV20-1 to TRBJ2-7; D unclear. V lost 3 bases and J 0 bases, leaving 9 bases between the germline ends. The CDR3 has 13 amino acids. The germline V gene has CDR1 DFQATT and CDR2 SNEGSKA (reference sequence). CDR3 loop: CSASEQVSYEQYF. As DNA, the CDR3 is TGCAGTGCTAGTGAGCAAGTCTCCTACGAGCAGTACTTC.

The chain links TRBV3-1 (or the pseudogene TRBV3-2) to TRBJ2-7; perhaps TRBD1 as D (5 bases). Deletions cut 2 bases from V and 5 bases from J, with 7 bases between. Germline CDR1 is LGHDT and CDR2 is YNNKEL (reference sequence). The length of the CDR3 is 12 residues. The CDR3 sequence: CASSQTGHEQYF. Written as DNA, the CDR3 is TGTGCCAGCAGCCAAACAGGACACGAGCAGTACTTC.

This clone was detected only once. The CDR3 loop is CASSSWTSGSYEQYF. CDR3 nucleotides: TGTGCCAGCAGTTCTTGGACTAGCGGCTCCTACGAGCAGTACTTC. This chain joins TRBV6-5 and TRBJ2-7; 10 bases align to TRBD2. Trimming removed 4 bases from V and 0 bases from J; junction bases left unmatched: 3. Germline-derived CDR1 and CDR2 are MNHEY and SVGAGI. The CDR3 consists of 15 residues.

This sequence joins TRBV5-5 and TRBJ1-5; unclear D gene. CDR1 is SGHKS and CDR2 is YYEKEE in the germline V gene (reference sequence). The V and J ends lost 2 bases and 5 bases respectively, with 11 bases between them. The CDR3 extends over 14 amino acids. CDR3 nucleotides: TGTGCCAGCAGCTTCGACGGGTGGGATCAGCCCCAGCATTTT. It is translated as CASSFDGWDQPQHF.

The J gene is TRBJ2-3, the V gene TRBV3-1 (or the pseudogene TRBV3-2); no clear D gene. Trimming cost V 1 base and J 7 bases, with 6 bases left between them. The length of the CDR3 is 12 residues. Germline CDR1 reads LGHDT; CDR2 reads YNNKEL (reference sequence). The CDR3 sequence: CASSQGRYTQYF. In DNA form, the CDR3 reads TGTGCCAGCAGCCAAGGACGCTATACGCAGTATTTT.

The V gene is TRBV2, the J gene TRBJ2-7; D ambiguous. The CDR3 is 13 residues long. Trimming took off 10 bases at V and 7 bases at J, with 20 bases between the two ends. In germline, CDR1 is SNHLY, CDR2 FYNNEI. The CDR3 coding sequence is TGTGCCATCCAAAAGCTAGAACAGACGGAGCAGTACTTC. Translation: CAIQKLEQTEQYF.

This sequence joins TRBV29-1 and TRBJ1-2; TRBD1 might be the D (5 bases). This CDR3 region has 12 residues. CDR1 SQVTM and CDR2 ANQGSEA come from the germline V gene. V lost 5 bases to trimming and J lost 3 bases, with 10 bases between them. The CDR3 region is CSVTGLYYGYTF. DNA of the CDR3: TGCAGCGTTACAGGCTTGTACTATGGCTACACCTTC.

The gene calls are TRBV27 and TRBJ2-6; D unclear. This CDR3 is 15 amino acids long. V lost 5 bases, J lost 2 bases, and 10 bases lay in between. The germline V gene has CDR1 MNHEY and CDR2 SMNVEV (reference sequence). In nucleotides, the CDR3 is TGTGCCAGCAGTCCCCACAGCGCTGGGGCCAACGTCCTGACTTTC. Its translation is CASSPHSAGANVLTF. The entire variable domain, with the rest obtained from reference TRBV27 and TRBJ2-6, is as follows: EAQVTQNPRYLITVTGKKLTVTCSQNMNHEYMSWYRQDPGLGLRQIYYSMNVEVTDKGDVPEGYKVSRKEKRNFPLILESPSPNQTSLYFCASSPHSAGANVLTFGAGSRLTVL.

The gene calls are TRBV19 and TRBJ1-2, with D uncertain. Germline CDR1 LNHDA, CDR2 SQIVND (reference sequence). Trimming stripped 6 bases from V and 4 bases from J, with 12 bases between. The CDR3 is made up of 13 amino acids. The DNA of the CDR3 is TGTGCCAGTAGGCCGGGAGCCACCTATGGCTACACCTTC. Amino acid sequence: CASRPGATYGYTF.

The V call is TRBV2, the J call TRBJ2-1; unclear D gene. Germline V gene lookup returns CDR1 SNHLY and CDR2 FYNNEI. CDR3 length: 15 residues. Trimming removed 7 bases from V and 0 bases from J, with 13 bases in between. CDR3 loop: CASIDPLDSYNEQFF. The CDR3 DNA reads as TGTGCCAGCATCGACCCCCTAGACTCCTACAATGAGCAGTTCTTC.

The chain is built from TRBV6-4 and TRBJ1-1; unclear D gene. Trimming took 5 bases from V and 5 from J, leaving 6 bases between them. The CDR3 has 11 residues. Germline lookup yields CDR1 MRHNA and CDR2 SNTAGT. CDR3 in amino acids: CASSQLTEAFF. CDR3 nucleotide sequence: TGTGCCAGCAGTCAGCTGACTGAAGCTTTCTTT.

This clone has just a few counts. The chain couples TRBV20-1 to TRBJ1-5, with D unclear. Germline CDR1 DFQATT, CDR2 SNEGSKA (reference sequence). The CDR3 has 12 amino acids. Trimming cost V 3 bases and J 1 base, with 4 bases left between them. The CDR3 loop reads CSASGSNQPQHF. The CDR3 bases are TGCAGTGCTAGTGGCAGCAATCAGCCCCAGCATTTT.

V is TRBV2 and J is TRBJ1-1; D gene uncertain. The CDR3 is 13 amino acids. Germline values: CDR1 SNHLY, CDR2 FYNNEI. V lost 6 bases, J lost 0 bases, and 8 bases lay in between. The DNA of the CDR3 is TGTGCCAGCAGGGGCGACGTGAACACTGAAGCTTTCTTT. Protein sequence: CASRGDVNTEAFF.

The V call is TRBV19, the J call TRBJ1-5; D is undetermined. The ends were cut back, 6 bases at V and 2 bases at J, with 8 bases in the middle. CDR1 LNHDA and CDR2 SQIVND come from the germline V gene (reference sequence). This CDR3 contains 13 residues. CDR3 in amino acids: CASRAVGNQPQHF. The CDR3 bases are TGTGCCAGTAGGGCAGTAGGCAATCAGCCCCAGCATTTT.

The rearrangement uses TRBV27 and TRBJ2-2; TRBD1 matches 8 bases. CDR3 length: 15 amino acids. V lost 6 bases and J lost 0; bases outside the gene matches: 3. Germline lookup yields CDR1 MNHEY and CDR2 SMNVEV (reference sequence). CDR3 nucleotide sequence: TGTGCCAGCAGGAGACAGGGGACGAACACCGGGGAGCTGTTTTTT. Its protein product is CASRRQGTNTGELFF.

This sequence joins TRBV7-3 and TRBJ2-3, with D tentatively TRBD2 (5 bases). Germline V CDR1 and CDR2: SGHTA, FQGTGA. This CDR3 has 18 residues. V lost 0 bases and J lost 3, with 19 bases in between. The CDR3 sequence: CASSLTPHGGSATDTQYF. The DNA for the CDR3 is TGTGCCAGCAGCTTAACCCCGCATGGTGGGAGTGCAACAGATACGCAGTATTTT.